One sample yielded the 30 T cell receptor beta chains listed below, sequenced in a study of OX40 agonist ivuxolimab in advanced cancers. This table comes from immunoSEQ multiplex PCR, and its TCRdb copy is limited to in-frame clones, with some not included. The table includes tens of thousands of clones, more than 75% detected once. Here the sequenced sample was CD4+ or CD8+ T cells sorted from blood, taken in a trial of the OX40 agonist ivuxolimab. Every receptor here comes from an adult with an advanced solid tumor such as melanoma, head and neck, liver or kidney cancer.

The rearrangement joins TRBV7-9 to TRBJ2-5, with 8 bases fitting TRBD2. The V and J ends lost 8 bases and 2 bases, in that order; junction bases with no gene match: 10. Germline V gives CDR1 SEHNR, CDR2 FQNEAQ (reference sequence). The CDR3 is 15 residues long. The CDR3 bases are TGTGCCAGCTTCCCGTTCGGGGGGGATCAAGAGACCCAGTACTTC. It specifies CASFPFGGDQETQYF.

The J gene is TRBJ1-1, the V gene TRBV14; the D is unclear. Trimming cost V 5 bases and J 4 bases, with 17 bases left between them. The germline CDR1 and CDR2 sequences are SGHDN and FVKESK. CDR3 length: 15 residues. CDR3 loop: CASSTYRSGPTEAFF. CDR3 DNA sequence: TGTGCCAGCAGCACTTATCGCAGCGGCCCCACTGAAGCTTTCTTT.

The rearrangement links TRBV7-2 to TRBJ2-7, with a weak D call TRBD2 (5 bases). Germline CDR1 reads SGHTA; CDR2 reads FQGNSA. Trimming took 2 bases from V and 5 from J, leaving 7 bases between them. This CDR3 contains 12 residues. CDR3 loop: CASSLLGNEQYF. The CDR3 nucleotides are TGTGCCAGCAGCTTACTCGGGAACGAGCAGTACTTC.

Of note for this clone: The same CDR3 can be traced to other DNA sequences in this sample. V gene TRBV9 combines with J gene TRBJ2-3; D gene uncertain. The V and J ends lost 0 bases and 4 bases respectively, with 6 bases between them. Germline-derived CDR1 and CDR2 are SGDLS and YYNGEE. CDR3 length equals 13 residues. The CDR3 sequence: CASSVGTPDTQYF. CDR3 nucleotide sequence: TGTGCCAGCAGCGTAGGGACCCCAGATACGCAGTATTTT.

This sequence joins TRBV4-2 and TRBJ1-1, with D unclear. Germline loops: CDR1 LGHNA, CDR2 YNFKEQ. Trimming cost V 1 base and J 4 bases, with 4 bases left between them. The CDR3 has 12 residues. The CDR3 sequence is CASSQGVTEAFF. DNA for the CDR3: TGTGCCAGCAGCCAAGGGGTCACTGAAGCTTTCTTT.

The chain employs TRBV29-1 and TRBJ1-1, with D perhaps matching TRBD1 (5 bases). V was pared by 5 bases and J by 5 bases, with 9 bases between. The V gene's germline CDR1 is SQVTM and CDR2 ANQGSEA. This CDR3 contains 11 residues. As DNA, the CDR3 is TGCAGCGTTCAGGGACTGACTGAAGCTTTCTTT. Its protein is CSVQGLTEAFF.

CDR3 in amino acids: CASSLLGPSYEQYF. CDR3 DNA sequence: TGTGCCAGCAGTTTATTGGGACCGTCCTACGAGCAGTACTTC. V gene TRBV27 combines with J gene TRBJ2-7; the D gene could be TRBD1 or TRBD2 (5 bases each). The CDR3 contains 14 residues. Germline CDR1 and CDR2: MNHEY and SMNVEV (reference sequence). Trimming pared 1 base from V and 1 base from J, leaving 8 bases between.

The rearrangement links TRBV6-1 to TRBJ1-6, with TRBD1 matching over 9 bases. The trim removed 2 bases at V and 10 bases at J, leaving 9 bases unmatched. The CDR3 is 16 amino acids. The V gene's germline CDR1 is MNHNS and CDR2 SASEGT. The CDR3 loop reads CASSERQGVGRSPLHF. The CDR3 DNA reads as TGTGCCAGCAGTGAAAGACAGGGGGTAGGAAGGTCACCCCTCCACTTT.

The chain carries TRBV5-6 and TRBJ2-7; D unclear. V shed 0 bases and J shed 5 bases, with 9 bases lying between them. CDR3 length: 13 amino acids. Germline assignment: CDR1 SGHDT and CDR2 YYEEEE. Here the CDR3 DNA reads TGTGCCAGCAGCTTGGAACAGAACGACGAGCAGTACTTC. This encodes CASSLEQNDEQYF.

DNA for the CDR3: TGTGCCAGCAGTTTGGAACTAGCAGGGCAGTACTTC. Its translation is CASSLELAGQYF. The chain links TRBV28 to TRBJ2-7; tentatively, D is TRBD2 (6 bases). The ends were cut back, 3 bases at V and 9 bases at J, with 12 bases in the middle. This CDR3 comprises 12 residues. CDR1 is MDHEN and CDR2 is SYDVKM in the germline V gene.

The rearrangement links TRBV7-9 to TRBJ2-1; tentatively, D is TRBD1 or TRBD2 (5 bases each). This CDR3 spans 14 amino acids. Germline values: CDR1 SEHNR, CDR2 FQNEAQ (reference sequence). Trimming left V 4 bases short and J 5 bases short, with 12 bases between. The CDR3 reads CASSSRDGDNEQFF. The CDR3 region has the DNA TGTGCCAGCAGCTCCCGGGACGGGGACAATGAGCAGTTCTTC.

The genes are TRBV29-1 and TRBJ2-2; TRBD1 matches 9 bases. J was trimmed by 5 bases and V by 1 base; bases with no gene match: 5. CDR3 length: 15 amino acids. Germline values: CDR1 SQVTM, CDR2 ANQGSEA. CDR3 DNA sequence: TGCAGCGTTGAAGGTGGGGGACAGGGTACCGGGGAGCTGTTTTTT. This sequence encodes CSVEGGGQGTGELFF.

The rearrangement links TRBV5-1 to TRBJ2-7; no reliable D call. Germline CDR1 is SGHRS and CDR2 is YFSETQ. Trimming removed 1 base at V and 7 bases at J, with 12 bases between. The length of the CDR3 is 13 residues. Here the CDR3 DNA reads TGCGCCAGCAGCTTGAGCCTGGAAGGTGAGCAGTACTTC. It is translated as CASSLSLEGEQYF.

The V and J genes are TRBV29-1 and TRBJ2-7; weak D call: TRBD2 (6 bases). V was clipped by 5 bases and J by 3 bases, with 14 bases between them. CDR1 is SQVTM, CDR2 ANQGSEA, per germline. CDR3 length equals 13 residues. The CDR3 spells CSVQGEVGYEQYF. CDR3 nucleotides: TGCAGCGTTCAAGGGGAGGTTGGCTACGAGCAGTACTTC.

This clone was recorded only once. V gene TRBV19 combines with J gene TRBJ2-5; a weak D match, TRBD2 (6 bases). CDR3 length: 14 amino acids. V was shortened by 5 bases and J by 5 bases, with 15 bases between the two germline ends. CDR1 is LNHDA, CDR2 SQIVND, per germline (reference sequence). The CDR3 sequence is CASSLVGGFETQYF. DNA for the CDR3: TGTGCCAGTAGTCTTGTGGGGGGTTTCGAGACCCAGTACTTC.

The chain has TRBV7-3 and TRBJ1-2, with unresolved D. CDR1 SGHTA and CDR2 FQGTGA come from the germline V gene. With 0 bases removed from V and 0 bases from J, the gap between germline ends came to 17 bases. CDR3 length: 18 residues. The CDR3 reads CASSLTHRVRGSNYGYTF. The CDR3 coding sequence is TGTGCCAGCAGCTTAACCCACCGGGTGCGGGGTTCTAACTATGGCTACACCTTC.

This rearrangement joins TRBV5-6 to TRBJ1-1; D gene ambiguous. CDR3 size: 16 residues. Germline V gene sequence: CDR1 SGHDT, CDR2 YYEEEE. V lost 0 bases and J lost 0, with 12 bases in between. The CDR3 bases are TGTGCCAGCAGCTTGGCCGGCGGGGTGATGAACACTGAAGCTTTCTTT. Residues: CASSLAGGVMNTEAFF.

The DNA of the CDR3 is TGCAGCGTTGTAGGGGGGAACACCGGGGAGCTGTTTTTT. The encoded protein is CSVVGGNTGELFF. The V and J genes are TRBV29-1 and TRBJ2-2, with TRBD1 as a possible D gene (6 bases). Germline values: CDR1 SQVTM, CDR2 ANQGSEA. The CDR3 extends over 13 amino acids. With 4 bases removed from V and 1 base from J, the gap between germline ends came to 7 bases.

The J gene is TRBJ2-3, the V gene TRBV7-9; D may correspond to TRBD1 or TRBD2 (6 bases each). V was shortened by 8 bases and J by 5 bases, with 11 bases between the two germline ends. CDR1 and CDR2 from the germline V gene are SEHNR and FQNEAQ (reference sequence). The CDR3 sequence is 12 residues long. CDR3 region: CASCEGGDTQYF. The CDR3 coding sequence is TGTGCCAGCTGCGAGGGGGGAGATACGCAGTATTTT.

Concerning this clone: The junction departs from germline at one end; a sequencing error may be responsible. J is TRBJ2-1 and V is TRBV7-3; 8 nucleotides match TRBD1. The germline V gene has CDR1 SGHTA and CDR2 FQGTGA. The CDR3 runs 15 residues. CDR3 in DNA: TGTGCCAGCAGCTTGTCGGCAGGGGGCTACGATGAGCAGTTCTTC. Translating gives CASSLSAGGYDEQFF.

Here the CDR3 DNA reads TGCGCCAGCAGCCAAGTTGGCGGGACAGCGAACACTGAAGCTTTCTTT. Amino acid sequence: CASSQVGGTANTEAFF. V is TRBV4-1 and J is TRBJ1-1; 7 bases match TRBD1. V dropped 1 base and J dropped 1; count of bases not matched to a gene: 6. The CDR3 is 16 amino acids. In germline, CDR1 is MGHRA, CDR2 YSYEKL.

This rearrangement joins TRBV13 to TRBJ2-1; perhaps TRBD2 as D (7 bases). V shed 5 bases and J shed 8 bases, with 28 bases lying between them. CDR3 length equals 18 residues. The V gene's germline CDR1 is PRHDT and CDR2 FYEKMQ (reference sequence). CDR3 region: CASSPKLVGGPSNDEQFF. CDR3 DNA: TGTGCCAGCAGCCCCAAACTAGTGGGGGGGCCATCTAACGATGAGCAGTTCTTC.

This chain joins TRBV6-4 and TRBJ2-2, with D possibly TRBD2 on 7 matching bases. Germline loops: CDR1 MRHNA, CDR2 SNTAGT. The CDR3 runs 15 residues. V lost 4 bases and J 3 bases, leaving 12 bases between the germline ends. CDR3: CASSAAGADTGELFF. For the CDR3, the DNA is TGTGCCAGCAGTGCGGCGGGGGCGGACACCGGGGAGCTGTTTTTT.

The J gene is TRBJ2-7, the V gene TRBV7-9; perhaps TRBD2 as D (6 bases). V lost 3 bases and J lost 9, with 18 bases in between. The germline CDR1 and CDR2 sequences are SEHNR and FQNEAQ (reference sequence). This CDR3 comprises 14 residues. In DNA form, the CDR3 reads TGTGCCAGCAGCTTTGGCGGGGTCCGGGCGTTGCAGTACTTC. Its protein product is CASSFGGVRALQYF.

The chain employs TRBV5-1 and TRBJ2-7, with 10 bases fitting TRBD2. Trimming took 0 bases from V and 0 from J; bases not matched to a gene: 3. The germline V gene has CDR1 SGHRS and CDR2 YFSETQ. The CDR3 contains 16 residues. The CDR3 is CASSLAPSGSSYEQYF. CDR3 coding DNA: TGCGCCAGCAGCTTGGCCCCTAGCGGGAGCTCCTACGAGCAGTACTTC.

The CDR3 is CASSKMRGLDSGANVLTF. The CDR3 nucleotides read TGTGCCAGCAGCAAAATGAGGGGTTTAGACTCTGGGGCCAACGTCCTGACTTTC. The V and J genes are TRBV21-1 and TRBJ2-6. TRBV21-1 is annotated as a pseudogene. The CDR3 runs to 18 residues.

This rearrangement joins TRBV6-5 to TRBJ2-2; D is ambiguous. Germline V gives CDR1 MNHEY, CDR2 SVGAGI. The CDR3 totals 13 residues. V lost 6 bases and J 2 bases, leaving 7 bases between the germline ends. DNA of the CDR3: TGTGCCAGCAGCCTAGTTAACACCGGGGAGCTGTTTTTT. Protein sequence: CASSLVNTGELFF.

The chain is built from TRBV19 and TRBJ1-1, with a weak D call TRBD1 (5 bases). V lost 8 bases, J lost 1 base, and 14 bases lay in between. Germline V gene sequence: CDR1 LNHDA, CDR2 SQIVND (reference sequence). The CDR3 is 14 amino acids. DNA of the CDR3: TGTGCCAGTTCTTTAGGGGCTGGGAACACTGAAGCTTTCTTT. Translation: CASSLGAGNTEAFF.

The rearrangement uses TRBV4-1 and TRBJ1-5; D is ambiguous. The germline V gene encodes CDR1 MGHRA and CDR2 YSYEKL. The CDR3 extends over 17 amino acids. Trimming removed 4 bases at V and 3 bases at J, with 19 bases between. The CDR3 spells CASSPPVGLGPNQPQHF. The CDR3 coding sequence is TGCGCCAGCAGCCCACCAGTGGGTCTAGGTCCCAATCAGCCCCAGCATTTT.

The V and J genes are TRBV7-9 and TRBJ1-2; D perhaps matches TRBD1 (6 bases). Trimming took off 5 bases at V and 10 bases at J, with 23 bases between the two ends. Germline lookup yields CDR1 SEHNR and CDR2 FQNEAQ (reference sequence). The CDR3 length is 15 residues. The CDR3 here is CASSPQAGTRGDYTF. The CDR3 nucleotides are TGTGCCAGCAGCCCCCAGGCCGGGACAAGGGGTGACTACACCTTC.